This passage covers 24 T cell receptor beta chains from one sample sequenced in a study of cytomegalovirus exposure and HLA in healthy donors. PCR was performed using 60 Vbeta and 13 Jbeta primers. Produced via immunoSEQ multiplex PCR; TCRdb's table is partial and in-frame only. The repertoire consists of roughly 220,000 clones, with 55% to 75% occurring once and the leading ten covering 2.6%. Sequencing used PBMCs. The receptors were sampled from a man in his forties in good health and CMV-seropositive.

Worth noting for this clone: A far larger clone is off by one base, so a read error is likely. The same CDR3 is also encoded by other DNA sequences in this sample. This sequence joins TRBV6-4 and TRBJ2-1; 10 bases are shared with TRBD1. The CDR3 sequence is 18 residues long. The germline V gene has CDR1 MRHNA and CDR2 SNTAGT. CDR3: CASSDSSTGQGLDNEQFF. In DNA form, the CDR3 reads TGTGCCAGCAGCGACTCATCAACGGGACAGGGGCTTGACAATGAGCAGTTCTTC.

This clone was detected only a few times. The chain couples TRBV11-2 to TRBJ2-2, with TRBD2 as a possible D gene (5 bases). Germline-derived CDR1 and CDR2 are SGHAT and FQNNGV. The germline V and J ends were trimmed by 4 bases and 7 bases, with 10 bases remaining between them. This CDR3 region has 13 residues. The CDR3 here is CASSSLAHGELFF. For the CDR3, the DNA is TGTGCCAGCAGCTCCTTAGCGCACGGGGAGCTGTTTTTT.

This clone was counted between two and nine times. CDR3 nucleotide sequence: TGTGCCAGCAGTTTAGGACAAGGGAATGAGCAGTTCTTC. It translates to CASSLGQGNEQFF. The chain couples TRBV27 to TRBJ2-1; TRBD1 is a possible D gene (5 bases). There are 13 residues in the CDR3. Germline CDR1 and CDR2: MNHEY and SMNVEV (reference sequence). The ends were cut back, 2 bases at V and 7 bases at J, with 9 bases in the middle.

The V gene is TRBV25-1, the J gene TRBJ2-2, with D maybe TRBD1 (6 bases). The V gene's germline CDR1 is MGHDK and CDR2 SYGVNS. With 6 bases removed from V and 6 bases from J, the gap between germline ends came to 14 bases. The CDR3 runs to 14 residues. DNA for the CDR3: TGTGCCAGCAGCTCGACAGGTATCGCCGGGGAGCTGTTTTTT. Translation gives CASSSTGIAGELFF.

The chain recombines TRBV5-6 with TRBJ2-2, with 11 bases matching TRBD1. Germline V gene data show CDR1 as SGHDT and CDR2 as YYEEEE. With 0 bases clipped from V and 3 bases from J, the junction kept 1 base outside the gene matches. CDR3 size: 16 residues. In nucleotides, the CDR3 is TGTGCCAGCAGCTTGGGGGACAGGGGGGACACCGGGGAGCTGTTTTTT. Residues: CASSLGDRGDTGELFF.

This clone has a handful of counts. The chain is built from TRBV7-2 and TRBJ1-2; 10 bases are shared with TRBD1. Losses at the gene ends were 0 bases for V and 4 bases for J; bases not matched to a gene: 8. Germline V gene data show CDR1 as SGHTA and CDR2 as FQGNSA. The CDR3 runs to 17 residues. For the CDR3, the DNA is TGTGCCAGCAGCTTAGCGACCGGGACAGGGGACCCCTATGGCTACACCTTC. The encoded protein is CASSLATGTGDPYGYTF.

The CDR3 nucleotides are TGCGCCAGCAGTAGACAGGGGCGGATCGAGCAGTACTTC. Residues: CASSRQGRIEQYF. The V and J genes are TRBV5-1 and TRBJ2-7; 8 bases are a match to TRBD1. CDR3 length: 13 amino acids. Per the germline V gene, CDR1 is SGHRS and CDR2 is YFSETQ. V shed 5 bases, J shed 6 bases, and the junction held 7 bases outside the gene matches.

V is TRBV7-6 and J is TRBJ2-2, with D perhaps matching TRBD2 (5 bases). CDR3 size: 14 residues. Germline CDR1 and CDR2: SGHVS and FNYEAQ. V shed 5 bases and J shed 5 bases, with 12 bases lying between them. CDR3 residues: CASSQEGLTGELFF. CDR3 coding DNA: TGTGCCAGCAGCCAAGAGGGCCTTACCGGGGAGCTGTTTTTT.

The gene calls are TRBV11-1 and TRBJ2-5; D gene unclear. The last part of the DNA fits TRBJ2-7 better; the J call may be wrong. The CDR3 has 12 amino acids. Germline lookup yields CDR1 SGHAT and CDR2 FQDESV (reference sequence). DNA for the CDR3: TGTGCCAGCAGCCCGACGGGTACCGAGCAGTACTTC. It is translated as CASSPTGTEQYF.

V and J are TRBV11-3 and TRBJ2-7, with 8 bases that match TRBD1. There are 15 residues in the CDR3. Per germline, CDR1 SGHNT and CDR2 YENEEA. Trimming at V came to 1 base and at J to 2 bases, leaving 4 bases not matched to a gene. CDR3 in DNA: TGTGCCAGCAGCTTAGCGACAGGGGAGACCTACGAGCAGTACTTC. Its protein is CASSLATGETYEQYF.

V gene TRBV23-1 combines with J gene TRBJ2-1, with D possibly matching TRBD1 (5 bases). TRBV23-1 is treated as an ORF (open reading frame) with a function not yet certain. Trimming removed 4 bases from V and 0 bases from J, with 10 bases in between. The CDR3 is 15 amino acids. The CDR3 region is CASSPRQFSYNEQFF. For the CDR3, the DNA is TGCGCCAGCAGTCCCCGACAGTTCTCCTACAATGAGCAGTTCTTC.

V is TRBV4-2 and J is TRBJ2-1, with 10 bases lining up with TRBD2. The CDR3 length is 14 residues. The germline V gene has CDR1 LGHNA and CDR2 YNFKEQ. Trimming at V came to 4 bases and at J to 5 bases, leaving 2 bases not matched to a gene. CDR3 loop: CASSRLAGDNEQFF. For the CDR3, the DNA is TGTGCCAGCAGCCGCCTAGCGGGGGACAATGAGCAGTTCTTC.

The V and J genes are TRBV7-2 and TRBJ1-2; weak D call: TRBD1 (5 bases). V shed 5 bases and J shed 8 bases, with 15 bases lying between them. The CDR3 runs 13 residues. Germline CDR1 and CDR2: SGHTA and FQGNSA. The CDR3 DNA reads as TGTGCCAGCAGCCCCGACCAGGGAAGGGGCTACACCTTC. Protein product: CASSPDQGRGYTF.

The chain's CDR3 is CASSSPARGEISYEQYF. As DNA, the CDR3 is TGTGCCAGCAGCTCTCCGGCGCGGGGCGAAATCTCCTACGAGCAGTACTTC. The rearrangement links TRBV7-2 to TRBJ2-7, with D maybe TRBD2 (6 bases). Germline lookup yields CDR1 SGHTA and CDR2 FQGNSA. The CDR3 contains 17 residues. The V and J ends lost 4 bases and 0 bases respectively, with 19 bases between them.

V and J are TRBV9 and TRBJ2-7; TRBD1 agrees at 10 bases. This CDR3 spans 15 amino acids. The J segment lost 6 bases and the V segment lost 2 bases, leaving 8 bases of the junction unmatched. CDR1 is SGDLS, CDR2 YYNGEE, per germline. The chain's CDR3 is CASSVGTGEVGEQYF. CDR3 nucleotides: TGTGCCAGCAGCGTGGGGACAGGGGAAGTCGGCGAGCAGTACTTC.

The chain uses TRBV4-1 and TRBJ2-3; no definite D call. V was clipped by 2 bases and J by 6 bases, with 18 bases between them. This CDR3 has 16 residues. Per the germline V gene, CDR1 is MGHRA and CDR2 is YSYEKL. CDR3 in DNA: TGCGCCAGCAGCCAACGAACAGTTTCCCTGAGCGATACGCAGTATTTT. Amino acids: CASSQRTVSLSDTQYF.

The J gene is TRBJ1-4, the V gene TRBV5-6; D not resolved. This CDR3 has 14 amino acids. CDR1 and CDR2 from the germline V gene are SGHDT and YYEEEE. Between the trimmed V and J ends, which lost 3 bases and 0 bases, there was a span of 6 bases. The CDR3: CASSYPATNEKLFF. CDR3 sequence (DNA): TGTGCCAGCAGCTACCCGGCAACTAATGAAAAACTGTTTTTT.

The chain recombines TRBV19 with TRBJ2-5, with 11 bases aligning to TRBD1. TRBJ2-7 matches the DNA end more closely, so the J call is doubtful. Germline V gene lookup returns CDR1 LNHDA and CDR2 SQIVND (reference sequence). The CDR3 spans 15 residues. As DNA, the CDR3 is TGTGCCAGTAGTCCTCGCGGGACAGGGGGCTACGAGCAGTACTTC. This gives the protein CASSPRGTGGYEQYF.

Of note for this clone: One end of the junction varies from germline; a read error may be responsible. The V gene is TRBV5-1, the J gene TRBJ2-6; perhaps TRBD1 as D (5 bases). Germline lookup yields CDR1 SGHRS and CDR2 YFSETQ. This CDR3 has 15 residues. CDR3 coding DNA: TGCGCCAGCAGCTTGGGGAGCTCTGGGGCCAACGTCCCGACTTTC. It encodes CASSLGSSGANVPTF.

CDR3 in amino acids: CASSPSAGQSSTDTQYF. The DNA for the CDR3 is TGTGCCAGCAGCCCTTCAGCGGGCCAGTCTAGCACAGATACGCAGTATTTT. V is TRBV9 and J is TRBJ2-3; D may be TRBD2 (6 bases). This CDR3 region has 17 residues. Germline V gene data show CDR1 as SGDLS and CDR2 as YYNGEE. Deletions cut 4 bases from V and 0 bases from J, with 18 bases between.

This chain uses TRBV10-3 with TRBJ2-7; 12 nucleotides line up with TRBD2. Germline trimming cut 3 bases from V and 4 bases from J; bases unmatched to any gene: 7. The CDR3 spans 16 residues. Germline lookup yields CDR1 ENHRY and CDR2 SYGVKD. The DNA of the CDR3 is TGTGCCATCAGTGACCCCGGACTAGCGGGGAGGTACGAGCAGTACTTC. It is translated as CAISDPGLAGRYEQYF.

The chain couples TRBV4-1 to TRBJ2-3; 7 bases match TRBD2. This CDR3 spans 15 amino acids. The trim removed 4 bases at V and 3 bases at J, leaving 7 bases unmatched. The V gene's germline CDR1 is MGHRA and CDR2 YSYEKL. CDR3 in amino acids: CASSPLGGGTDTQYF. CDR3 nucleotides: TGCGCCAGCAGCCCGCTGGGGGGGGGAACAGATACGCAGTATTTT.

This clone showed up just a few times. This chain connects TRBV5-6 to TRBJ1-1; possible D gene TRBD1, 5 bases. This CDR3 region has 17 residues. The germline V gene has CDR1 SGHDT and CDR2 YYEEEE. Trimming shortened V by 3 bases and J by 0 bases, and 18 bases separated the two germline ends. The CDR3 coding sequence is TGTGCCAGCAGCTCCCGACAGACCCTTAAGGTGAACACTGAAGCTTTCTTT. Protein: CASSSRQTLKVNTEAFF.

This rearrangement joins TRBV5-8 to TRBJ1-4; D is undetermined. The V gene's germline CDR1 is SGHTS and CDR2 YDEGEE. Deletions cut 7 bases from V and 4 bases from J, with 17 bases between. The CDR3 covers 15 residues. In nucleotides, the CDR3 is TGTGCCAGCCAAGTCTGGAGAATAGATAATGAAAAACTGTTTTTT. Amino acids: CASQVWRIDNEKLFF. The variable domain in full, completed from reference TRBV5-8 and TRBJ1-4, reads EAGVTQSPTHLIKTRGQQATLRCSPISGHTSVYWYQQALGLGLQFLLWYDEGEERNRGNFPPRFSGRQFPNYSSELNVNALELEDSALYLCASQVWRIDNEKLFFGSGTQLSVL.